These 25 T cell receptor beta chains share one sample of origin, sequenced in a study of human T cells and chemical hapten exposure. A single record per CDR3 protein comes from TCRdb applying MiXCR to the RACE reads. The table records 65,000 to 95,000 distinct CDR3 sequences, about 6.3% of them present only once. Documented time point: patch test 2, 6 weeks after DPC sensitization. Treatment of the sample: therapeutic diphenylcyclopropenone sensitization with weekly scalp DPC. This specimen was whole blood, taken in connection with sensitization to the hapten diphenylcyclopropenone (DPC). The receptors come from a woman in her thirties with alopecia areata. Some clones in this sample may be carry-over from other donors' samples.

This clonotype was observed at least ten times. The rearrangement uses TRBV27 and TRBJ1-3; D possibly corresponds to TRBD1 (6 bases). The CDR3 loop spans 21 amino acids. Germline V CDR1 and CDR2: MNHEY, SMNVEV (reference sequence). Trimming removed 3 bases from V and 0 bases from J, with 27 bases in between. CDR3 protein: CASSLPAKPGQLLPSGNTIYF. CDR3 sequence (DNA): TGTGCCAGCAGTTTGCCAGCGAAACCCGGACAGCTTTTGCCCTCTGGAAACACCATATATTTT.

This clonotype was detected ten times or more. The CDR3: CASSQGRNEQFF. DNA for the CDR3: TGTGCCAGCAGCCAAGGACGTAATGAGCAGTTCTTC. The chain has TRBV4-2 and TRBJ2-1; D gene unclear. The V end was cut by 1 base, the J end by 7 bases, with 5 bases between. The CDR3 is 12 residues long. CDR1 and CDR2 (germline): LGHNA, YNFKEQ.

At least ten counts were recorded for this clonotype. The CDR3 nucleotides read TGTGCCAGCAGCGGGACATACCTGAGCACAGATACGCAGTATTTT. Protein product: CASSGTYLSTDTQYF. The gene calls are TRBV2 and TRBJ2-3; weak D call: TRBD1 (6 bases). V was clipped by 6 bases and J by 0 bases, with 13 bases between them. Looked up from germline, CDR1 is SNHLY and CDR2 is FYNNEI. The CDR3 is 15 amino acids.

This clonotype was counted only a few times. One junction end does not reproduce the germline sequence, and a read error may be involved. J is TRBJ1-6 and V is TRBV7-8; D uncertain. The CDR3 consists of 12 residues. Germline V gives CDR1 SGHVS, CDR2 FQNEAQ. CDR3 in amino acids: CASSFSNSPLHF. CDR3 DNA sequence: TGTGCCAGCAGCTTCTCTAATTCGCCCCTCCACTTT.

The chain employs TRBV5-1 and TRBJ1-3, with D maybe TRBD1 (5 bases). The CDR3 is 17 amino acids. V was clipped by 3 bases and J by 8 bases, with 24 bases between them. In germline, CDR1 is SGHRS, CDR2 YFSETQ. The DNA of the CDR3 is TGCGCCAGCAGCTCCACTTCGGGGGGACCCTTTGGGGACACCATATATTTT. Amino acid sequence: CASSSTSGGPFGDTIYF.

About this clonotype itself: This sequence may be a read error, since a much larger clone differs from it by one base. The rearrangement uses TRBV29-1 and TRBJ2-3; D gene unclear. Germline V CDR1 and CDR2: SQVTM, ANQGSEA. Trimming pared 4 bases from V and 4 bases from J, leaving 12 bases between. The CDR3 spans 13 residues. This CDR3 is CSVGLIQSDTQYF. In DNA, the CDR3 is TGCAGCGTTGGTTTAATTCAATCAGATACGCAGTATTTT.

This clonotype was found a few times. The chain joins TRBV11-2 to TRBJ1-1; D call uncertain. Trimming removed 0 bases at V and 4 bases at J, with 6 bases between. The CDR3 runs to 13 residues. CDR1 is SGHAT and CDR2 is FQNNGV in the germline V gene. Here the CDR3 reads CASSLEIRTEAFF. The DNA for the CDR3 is TGTGCCAGCAGCTTAGAAATTCGCACTGAAGCTTTCTTT.

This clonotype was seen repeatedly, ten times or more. In DNA, the CDR3 is TGCAGTGCTCGGACAGTGGGCACTGAAGCTTTCTTT. This codes for CSARTVGTEAFF. V gene TRBV20-1 combines with J gene TRBJ1-1, with D perhaps matching TRBD1 (6 bases). Germline CDR1 and CDR2: DFQATT and SNEGSKA (reference sequence). Trimming pared 5 bases from V and 4 bases from J, leaving 11 bases between. This CDR3 has 12 amino acids.

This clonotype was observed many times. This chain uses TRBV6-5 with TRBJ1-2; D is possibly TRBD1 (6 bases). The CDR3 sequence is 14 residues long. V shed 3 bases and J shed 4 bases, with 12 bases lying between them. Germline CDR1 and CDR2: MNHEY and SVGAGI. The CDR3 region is CASSYLQGRYGYTF. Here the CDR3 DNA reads TGTGCCAGCAGTTATTTACAGGGACGCTATGGCTACACCTTC.

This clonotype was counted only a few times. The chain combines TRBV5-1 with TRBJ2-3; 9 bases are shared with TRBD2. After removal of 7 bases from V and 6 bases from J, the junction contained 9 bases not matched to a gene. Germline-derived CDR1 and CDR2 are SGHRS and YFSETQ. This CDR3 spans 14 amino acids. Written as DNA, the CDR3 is TGCGCCAGCTCCTTTAGCGGGGGCCCGGATACGCAGTATTTT. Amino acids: CASSFSGGPDTQYF. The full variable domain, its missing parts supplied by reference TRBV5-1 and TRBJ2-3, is KAGVTQTPRYLIKTRGQQVTLSCSPISGHRSVSWYQQTPGQGLQFLFEYFSETQRNKGNFPGRFSGRQFSNSRSEMNVSTLELGDSALYLCASSFSGGPDTQYFGPGTRLTVL.

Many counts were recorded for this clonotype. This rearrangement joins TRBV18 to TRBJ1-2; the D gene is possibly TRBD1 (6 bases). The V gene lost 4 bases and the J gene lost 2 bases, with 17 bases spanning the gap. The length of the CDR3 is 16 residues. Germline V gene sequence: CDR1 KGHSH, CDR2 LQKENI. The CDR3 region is CASSLNRDTSNYGYTF. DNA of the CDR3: TGTGCCAGCTCACTGAACCGGGACACCTCGAACTATGGCTACACCTTC.

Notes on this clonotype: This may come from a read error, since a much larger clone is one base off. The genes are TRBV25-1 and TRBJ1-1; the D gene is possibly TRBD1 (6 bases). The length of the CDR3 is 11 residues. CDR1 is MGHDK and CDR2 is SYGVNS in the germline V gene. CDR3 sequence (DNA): TGTGTCAGCAGTGAAGGACAGGAAGCTTTCTTT. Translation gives CVSSEGQEAFF.

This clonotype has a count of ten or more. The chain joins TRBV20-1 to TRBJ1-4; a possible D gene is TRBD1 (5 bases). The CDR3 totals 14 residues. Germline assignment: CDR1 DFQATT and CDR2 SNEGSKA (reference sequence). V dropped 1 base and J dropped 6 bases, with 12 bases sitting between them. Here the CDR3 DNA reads TGCAGTGCTAGAGTAGCAGGGCTGGATGAAAAACTGTTTTTT. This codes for CSARVAGLDEKLFF.

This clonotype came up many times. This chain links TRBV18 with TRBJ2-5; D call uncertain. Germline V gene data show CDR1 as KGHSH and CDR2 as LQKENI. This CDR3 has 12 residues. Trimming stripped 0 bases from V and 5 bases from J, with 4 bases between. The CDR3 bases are TGTGCCAGCTCACCACCCGGCGAGACCCAGTACTTC. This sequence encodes CASSPPGETQYF.

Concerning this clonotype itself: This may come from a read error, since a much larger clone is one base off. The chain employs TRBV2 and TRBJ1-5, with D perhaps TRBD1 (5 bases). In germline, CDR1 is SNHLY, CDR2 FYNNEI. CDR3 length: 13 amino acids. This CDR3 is CASQGRVYQTQHF. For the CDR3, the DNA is TGTGCCAGCCAGGGCAGGGTATATCAGACCCAGCATTTT. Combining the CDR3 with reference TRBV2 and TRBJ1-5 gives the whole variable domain EPEVTQTPSHQVTQMGQEVILRCVPISNHLYFYWYRQILGQKVEFLVSFYNNEISEKSEIFDDQFSVERPDGSNFTLKIRSTKLEDSAMYFCASQGRVYQTQHFGDGTRLSIL.

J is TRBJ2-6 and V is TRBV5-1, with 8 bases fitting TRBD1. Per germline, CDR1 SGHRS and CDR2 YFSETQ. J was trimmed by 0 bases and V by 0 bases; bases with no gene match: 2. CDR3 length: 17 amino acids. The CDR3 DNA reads TGCGCCAGCAGCTTGGGGGGACAGGCCTCTGGGGCCAACGTCCTGACTTTC. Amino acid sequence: CASSLGGQASGANVLTF.

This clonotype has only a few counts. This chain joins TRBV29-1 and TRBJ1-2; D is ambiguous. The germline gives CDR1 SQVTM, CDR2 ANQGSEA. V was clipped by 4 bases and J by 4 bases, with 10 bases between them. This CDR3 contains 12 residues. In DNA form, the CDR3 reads TGCAGCGTTGCGGGAGGAACCTATGGCTACACCTTC. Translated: CSVAGGTYGYTF.

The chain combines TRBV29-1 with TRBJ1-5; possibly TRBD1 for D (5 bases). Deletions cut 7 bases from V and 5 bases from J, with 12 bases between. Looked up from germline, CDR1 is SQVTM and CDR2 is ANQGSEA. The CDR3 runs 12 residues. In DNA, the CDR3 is TGCAGCGGGGGGGAACAGGATCAGCCCCAGCATTTT. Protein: CSGGEQDQPQHF.

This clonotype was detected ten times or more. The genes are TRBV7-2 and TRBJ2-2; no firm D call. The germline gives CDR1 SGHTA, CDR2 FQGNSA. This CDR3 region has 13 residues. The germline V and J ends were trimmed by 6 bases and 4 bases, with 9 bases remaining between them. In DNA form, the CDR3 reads TGTGCCAGCAGACGCGTGGGCACCGGGGAGCTGTTTTTT. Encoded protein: CASRRVGTGELFF.

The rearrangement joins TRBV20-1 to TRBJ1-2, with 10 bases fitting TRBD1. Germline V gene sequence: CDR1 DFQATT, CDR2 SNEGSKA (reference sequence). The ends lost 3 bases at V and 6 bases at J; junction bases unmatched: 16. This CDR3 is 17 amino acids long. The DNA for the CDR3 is TGCAGTGCTAGGCCGAGTCCCCGGACAGGGGGGTTGAATGGCTACACCTTC. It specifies CSARPSPRTGGLNGYTF.

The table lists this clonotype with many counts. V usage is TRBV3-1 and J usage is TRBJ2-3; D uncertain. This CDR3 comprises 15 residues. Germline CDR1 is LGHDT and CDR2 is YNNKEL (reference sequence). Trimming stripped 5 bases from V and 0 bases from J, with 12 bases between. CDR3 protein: CASSFWITSTDTQYF. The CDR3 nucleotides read TGTGCCAGCAGCTTCTGGATAACTAGCACAGATACGCAGTATTTT.

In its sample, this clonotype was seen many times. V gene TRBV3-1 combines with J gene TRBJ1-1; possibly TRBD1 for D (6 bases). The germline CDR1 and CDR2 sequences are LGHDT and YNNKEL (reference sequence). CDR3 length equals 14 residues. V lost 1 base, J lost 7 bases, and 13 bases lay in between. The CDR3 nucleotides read TGTGCCAGCAGCCAAGTAGAGACAGGCAGTGAAGCTTTCTTT. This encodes CASSQVETGSEAFF.

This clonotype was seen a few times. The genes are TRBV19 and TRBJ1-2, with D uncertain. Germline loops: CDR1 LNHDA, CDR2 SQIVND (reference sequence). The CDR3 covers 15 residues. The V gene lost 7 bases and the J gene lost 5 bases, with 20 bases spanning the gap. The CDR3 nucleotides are TGTGCCAGTACCGACACATCCGGGAGAGCTTATGGCTACACCTTC. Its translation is CASTDTSGRAYGYTF.

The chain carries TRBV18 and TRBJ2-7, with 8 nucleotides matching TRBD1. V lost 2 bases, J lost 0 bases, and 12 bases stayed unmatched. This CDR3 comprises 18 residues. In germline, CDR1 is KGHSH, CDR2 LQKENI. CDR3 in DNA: TGTGCCAGCTCACCAGACAGGGGCAAGTTCCCATTCTCCTACGAGCAGTACTTC. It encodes CASSPDRGKFPFSYEQYF.

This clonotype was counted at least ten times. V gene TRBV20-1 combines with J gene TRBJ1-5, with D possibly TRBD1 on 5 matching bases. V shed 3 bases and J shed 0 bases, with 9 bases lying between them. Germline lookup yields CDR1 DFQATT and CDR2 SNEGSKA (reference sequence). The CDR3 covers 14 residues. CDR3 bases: TGCAGTGCTAGTGGGGCAGATAGCAATCAGCCCCAGCATTTT. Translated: CSASGADSNQPQHF.